The source of this TCR beta chain is a study of T cell responses to AZD1222 COVID-19 vaccine. Study-wide points: Spike-specific TCR breadth rose after two AZD1222 doses, and depth rose as well. Females outnumbered males among donors, who were mostly white British; clonal diversity was possibly underestimated. Nearly half of unique spike-specific TCRs reportedly avoided B.1.351 and B.1.1.7 mutated regions.

In the case of this clone: Its antigen is unknown.

The protocol was immunoSEQ multiplex PCR, while the TCRdb copy is restricted to in-frame clones and leaves out a portion. Among roughly 130,000 clones listed, around 94% were seen once. This CDR3 is built from 13 residues. Germline CDR1 LGHDT, CDR2 YNNKEL (reference sequence). V lost 4 bases and J 4 bases, leaving 11 bases between the germline ends. The chain employs TRBV3-1 (or the pseudogene TRBV3-2) and TRBJ2-7, with a possible D match to TRBD1 (6 bases). The TCR sequence derives from an adult in good health. The sequences come from peripheral blood, collected on day 0 of AZD1222 vaccination. The DNA of the CDR3 is TGTGCCAGCAGCCCGGGACAACTTTACGAGCAGTACTTC. Its translation: CASSPGQLYEQYF.